The T cell receptor (beta chain) under discussion was sequenced for a study of PD-L1 blockade in urothelial cancer. Clones were sequenced by immunoSEQ multiplex PCR, and TCRdb holds only the in-frame ones, with some missing. Of more than 30,000 clones in the sample, around 88% were seen once. CDR3 length: 19 amino acids. V gave up 1 base and J gave up 1 base; unmatched junction bases: 11. Germline CDR1 reads LNHDA; CDR2 reads SQIVND (reference sequence). The source is a man aged 55 to 70 with urothelial cancer. The sequenced sample was PBMCs, obtained around atezolizumab (anti-PD-L1) treatment. The chain uses TRBV19 and TRBJ2-4; 9 bases fit TRBD2. The CDR3 sequence: CASSIGLAGTQGAKNIQYF. For the CDR3, the DNA is TGTGCCAGTAGTATAGGCCTAGCGGGGACTCAAGGGGCCAAAAACATTCAGTACTTC. Full variable domain (outside the CDR3, taken from reference TRBV19 and TRBJ2-4): DGGITQSPKYLFRKEGQNVTLSCEQNLNHDAMYWYRQDPGQGLRLIYYSQIVNDFQKGDIAEGYSVSREKKESFPLTVTSAQKNPTAFYLCASSIGLAGTQGAKNIQYFGAGTRLSVL.